This TCR beta chain was identified during a study of blood T cell repertoires in COVID-19 (TCRdb year 2020). Notes on the research overall: Collaborator samples came from the United States, Italy and Spain and covered acute and convalescent phases of COVID-19. The material from the prospective study consisted of cDNA or gDNA derived from T cells, B-cell-depleted T cells, or PBMCs. The dataset comprised deeply sampled blood TCRbeta repertoires from subjects exposed to, actively infected with, or recovered from COVID-19. A freely available public database, intended as a resource for researchers studying the immune response to SARS-CoV-2, is where the repertoires were released. Samples were obtained from the ongoing ImmuneRACE study (first 160 participants) and from 950 to 1,500 subjects provided by 6 global collaborators. A de-identified subject ID, COVID-19 status, age in years and sex were almost always included in the sample metadata. Where available, HLA class I and class II types were obtained from metadata supplied by the sample provider rather than from assay-based typing.

V loses 4 bases of germline sequence and J loses 2 bases, and the interval between the two ends is 12 bases. The CDR3 runs 16 amino acids, cysteine and phenylalanine included. Left in the record is the CDR3 DNA by itself, 48 bases read in frame from the first base. From the germline V gene (reference sequence), CDR1 is LNHDA and CDR2 is SQIVND. The immunoSEQ Assay, a bias-controlled multiplex PCR, was used to amplify TCRbeta CDR3 regions from genomic DNA. Under the source paper's analysis protocol: Within the assay, amplification of reference gene primers was used to estimate how many nucleated cells each sample contained. Sequence reads were collapsed and filtered to measure the absolute abundance of every unique TCRbeta CDR3 rearrangement. For each sample, productive Simpson clonality was calculated by taking the square root of Simpson's diversity index across productive rearrangements. The source is immuneACCESS, and TCRdb retained only in-frame sequences with V and J called. Part of the clones is not carried over; for the studies checked, unresolved V genes explain less than half of this, and the remainder is unexplained. V and J calls and clone size are as listed in that table; D and trimming were resolved from the DNA. This sample comprises about 130,000 clones, about 74% of them detected only once. The ten top clones hold about 5.5% of the sample.

In Seattle, one collaborating source enrolled patients while the infection was active and tracked those patients longitudinally over the course of disease. Whole blood was collected in K2EDTA tubes by collaborating institutions according to the institutions' own protocols. For TCRbeta analysis, collaborators shipped samples in one of three forms: frozen whole blood, isolated PBMCs, or DNA extracted from either of those sample types. About this clone: Its antigen remains unidentified. Base qualities are missing; no much larger clone stands one base away.

Here is what the overall study found, with its caveats: The amount of clinical and demographic metadata varied by source and participant and was provided uncurated.

This TCR was recovered from a man older than 75 with COVID-19, enrolled during active disease. The sample was peripheral blood. In this chain, TRBV19 is recombined with TRBJ1-6; 5 matching bases give a weak D call of TRBD1. The DNA sequence reads TGTGCCAGTAGTACCACCCCAGGGACCTATAATTCACCCCTCCACTTT. This encodes CASSTTPGTYNSPLHF.